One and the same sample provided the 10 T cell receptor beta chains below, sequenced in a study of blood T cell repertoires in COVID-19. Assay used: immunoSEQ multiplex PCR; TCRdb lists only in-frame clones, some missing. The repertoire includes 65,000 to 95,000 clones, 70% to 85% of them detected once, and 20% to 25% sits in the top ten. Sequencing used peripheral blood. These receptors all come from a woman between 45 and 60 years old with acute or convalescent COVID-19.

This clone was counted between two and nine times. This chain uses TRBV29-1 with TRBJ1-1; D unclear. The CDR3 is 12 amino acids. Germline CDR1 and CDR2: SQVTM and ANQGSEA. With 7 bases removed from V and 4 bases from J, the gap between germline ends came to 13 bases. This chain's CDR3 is CSAVPGGTEAFF. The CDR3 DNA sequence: TGCAGCGCTGTTCCGGGTGGCACTGAAGCTTTCTTT.

CDR3 sequence: CASRRSDAYEQYF. For the CDR3, the DNA is TGCGCCAGCAGGAGGTCAGATGCTTACGAGCAGTACTTC. The J gene is TRBJ2-7, the V gene TRBV5-1; D remains ambiguous. CDR1 SGHRS and CDR2 YFSETQ come from the germline V gene. This CDR3 comprises 13 residues. With 5 bases removed from V and 4 bases from J, the gap between germline ends came to 13 bases.

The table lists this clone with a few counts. This CDR3 is CASSFARNTEAFF. In DNA form, the CDR3 reads TGTGCCAGCAGCTTCGCTAGGAACACTGAAGCTTTCTTT. This chain connects TRBV7-8 to TRBJ1-1; D is unresolved. This CDR3 is built from 13 residues. Germline CDR1 SGHVS, CDR2 FQNEAQ. V shed 3 bases and J shed 1 base, with 6 bases lying between them.

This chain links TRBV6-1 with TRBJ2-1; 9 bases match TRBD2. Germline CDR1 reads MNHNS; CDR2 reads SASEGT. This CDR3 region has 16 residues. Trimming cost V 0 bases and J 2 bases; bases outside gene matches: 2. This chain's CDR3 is CASSEAPSGAYNEQFF. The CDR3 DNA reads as TGTGCCAGCAGTGAAGCCCCTAGCGGGGCCTACAATGAGCAGTTCTTC.

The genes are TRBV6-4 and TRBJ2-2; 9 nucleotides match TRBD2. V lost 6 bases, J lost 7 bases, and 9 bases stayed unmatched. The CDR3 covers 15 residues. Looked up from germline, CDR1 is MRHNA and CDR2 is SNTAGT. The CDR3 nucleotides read TGTGCCAGCAGCCCAGCGGGAGGCCCGGGCGGGGAGCTGTTTTTT. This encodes CASSPAGGPGGELFF.

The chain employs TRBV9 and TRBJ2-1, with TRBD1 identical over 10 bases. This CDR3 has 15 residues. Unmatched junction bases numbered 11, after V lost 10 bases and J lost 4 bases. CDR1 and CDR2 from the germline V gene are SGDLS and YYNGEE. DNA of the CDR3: TGTGCCTCTTGGTGGGGGACAGGGGATTACAATGAGCAGTTCTTC. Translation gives CASWWGTGDYNEQFF.

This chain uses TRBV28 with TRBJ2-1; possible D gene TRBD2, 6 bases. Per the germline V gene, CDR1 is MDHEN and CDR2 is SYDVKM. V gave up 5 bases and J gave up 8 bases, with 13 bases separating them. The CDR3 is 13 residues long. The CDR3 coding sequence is TGTGCCAGCAGTCCGGGACTGGGGTATGAGCAGTTCTTC. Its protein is CASSPGLGYEQFF.

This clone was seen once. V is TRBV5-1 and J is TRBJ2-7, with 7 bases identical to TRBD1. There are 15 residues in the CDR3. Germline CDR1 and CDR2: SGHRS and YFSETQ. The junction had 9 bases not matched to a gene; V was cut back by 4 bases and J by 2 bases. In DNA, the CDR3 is TGCGCCAGCAGCGAGAGACAGGGACCAACCTACGAGCAGTACTTC. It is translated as CASSERQGPTYEQYF.

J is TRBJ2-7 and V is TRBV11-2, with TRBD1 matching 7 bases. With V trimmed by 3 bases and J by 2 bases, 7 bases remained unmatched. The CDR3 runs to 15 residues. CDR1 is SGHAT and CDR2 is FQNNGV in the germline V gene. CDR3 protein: CASSFTGQPTYEQYF. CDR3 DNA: TGTGCCAGCAGCTTCACGGGACAGCCAACCTACGAGCAGTACTTC.

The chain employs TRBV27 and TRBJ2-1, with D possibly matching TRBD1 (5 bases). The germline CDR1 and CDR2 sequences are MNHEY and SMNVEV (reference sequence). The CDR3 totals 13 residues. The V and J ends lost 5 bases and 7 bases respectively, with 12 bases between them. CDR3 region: CASSIGKGNEQFF. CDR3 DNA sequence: TGTGCCAGCAGTATAGGAAAGGGGAATGAGCAGTTCTTC.